A selection of T cell receptor beta chains follows, all from one sample in a study of T cells after yellow fever vaccination. MiXCR, run by TCRdb on the 5' RACE reads, gives a single entry per CDR3 protein. The data contain hundreds of thousands of distinct CDR3 sequences, just over 20% of them singletons. Sequencing was performed on PBMCs, taken roughly 20 days after the first yellow fever vaccination. The receptor set was obtained from a man aged 18 to 30 who received the YFV17D yellow fever vaccine. Both conserved end residues are part of each CDR3. The D gene is left open where the match is weak. Size is stated for part of the rows, as once, few or many counts, or as a class when the clone is expanded.

-	TRBJ2-2	TRBV11-2	-	CASSLWAGRGTGELFF	TGTGCCAGCAGCTTATGGGCCGGAAGAGGGACCGGGGAGCTGTTTTTT
few	TRBJ2-7	TRBV13	TRBD1	CASSLARTGRHEQYF	TGTGCCAGCAGCTTAGCTCGGACAGGGAGGCACGAGCAGTACTTC
-	TRBJ2-7	TRBV2	-	CASSPGGGSREQYF	TGTGCCAGCAGCCCCGGAGGGGGCTCGCGTGAGCAGTACTTC
-	TRBJ2-1	TRBV4-2	-	CASSSPRTSSYNEQFF	TGTGCCAGCAGTTCCCCGAGAACAAGCTCCTACAATGAGCAGTTCTTC
-	TRBJ2-5	TRBV7-9	-	CASSHIVLGETQYF	TGTGCCAGCAGTCATATAGTCCTAGGGGAGACCCAGTACTTC
few	TRBJ1-2	TRBV28	-	CASSPIGQPTIYGYTF	TGTGCCAGCAGTCCTATCGGACAGCCTACAATTTATGGCTACACCTTC
-	TRBJ2-7	TRBV27	TRBD1	CASSPRQGAGYEQYF	TGTGCCAGCAGTCCCCGACAGGGGGCGGGCTACGAGCAGTACTTC
few	TRBJ2-3	TRBV6-4	-	CASSDQTTDTQYF	TGTGCCAGCAGTGACCAAACCACAGATACGCAGTATTTT
-	TRBJ2-7	TRBV12-3/TRBV12-4	-	CASSPMYRDEQYF	TGTGCCAGCAGCCCAATGTACAGGGACGAGCAGTACTTC
-	TRBJ2-7	TRBV25-1	TRBD1	CASSDQGGYEGQYF	TGTGCCAGCAGTGACCAAGGGGGCTACGAAGGGCAGTACTTC
few	TRBJ1-4	TRBV7-3	-	CASSLGLHNEKLFF	TGTGCCAGCAGCTTAGGCCTACATAACGAAAAACTGTTTTTT
few	TRBJ1-1	TRBV6-5	TRBD1	CASSYPTGGLRTEAFF	TGTGCCAGCAGTTACCCCACAGGGGGCCTCCGAACTGAAGCTTTCTTT
few	TRBJ1-5	TRBV10-3	-	CAINPDLNQPQHF	TGTGCCATCAACCCGGACCTCAATCAGCCCCAGCATTTT
-	TRBJ1-4	TRBV4-3	-	CVARVETNEKLFF	TGCGTAGCACGAGTGGAAACTAATGAAAAACTGTTTTTT
few	TRBJ2-2	TRBV7-6	-	CASVSLGWPLGTGELFF	TGTGCCAGCGTCAGCTTAGGATGGCCCCTAGGCACCGGGGAGCTGTTTTTT
-	TRBJ2-1	TRBV12-5	TRBD2	CASGVAGGLYNEQFF	TGTGCTAGTGGGGTAGCGGGGGGGCTCTACAATGAGCAGTTCTTC
few	TRBJ2-2	TRBV7-2	-	CASSLWPTGELFF	TGTGCCAGCAGCTTGTGGCCCACCGGGGAGCTGTTTTTT
few	TRBJ2-7	TRBV6-5	-	CASSYSELLAREQYF	TGTGCCAGCAGTTACTCCGAACTGCTGGCTAGGGAGCAGTACTTC
-	TRBJ2-5	TRBV7-6	TRBD1	CASSLTPGQERF	TGTGCCAGCTCCCTCACGCCGGGACAGGAGAGATTC
-	TRBJ2-5	TRBV20-1	TRBD2	CSARRGLAARKTQYF	TGCAGTGCCAGGAGGGGACTAGCGGCGAGGAAGACCCAGTACTTC
-	TRBJ2-7	TRBV2	TRBD2	CASSEGTRSSYEQYF	TGTGCCAGCAGTGAAGGGACTAGGAGCTCCTACGAGCAGTACTTC
-	TRBJ2-5	TRBV5-5	TRBD2	CASSFASGGPVRQETQYF	TGTGCCAGCAGCTTTGCTAGCGGGGGCCCCGTACGACAAGAGACCCAGTACTTC
few	TRBJ2-7	TRBV7-2	TRBD1	CASSDPGQGAREQYF	TGTGCCAGCAGCGATCCCGGACAGGGGGCTAGGGAGCAGTACTTC
-	TRBJ2-3	TRBV5-4	-	CASSVTGLMDTQYF	TGTGCCAGCAGCGTGACAGGACTTATGGATACGCAGTATTTT
few	TRBJ2-1	TRBV11-2	TRBD2	CASSPIERGGGEQFF	TGTGCCAGCAGCCCTATTGAGCGGGGGGGCGGTGAGCAGTTCTTC
few	TRBJ2-3	TRBV9	-	CASSVALSGADTQYF	TGTGCCAGCAGCGTAGCACTATCGGGGGCAGATACGCAGTATTTT
-	TRBJ1-1	TRBV18	TRBD1	CASSPRGQTLNTEAFF	TGTGCCAGCTCACCGAGGGGGCAGACTCTGAACACTGAAGCTTTCTTT
few	TRBJ2-2	TRBV7-6	-	CASSLRAGANTGELFF	TGTGCCAGCAGCTTACGCGCAGGGGCGAACACCGGGGAGCTGTTTTTT
-	TRBJ1-1	TRBV20-1	-	CSARRAGRETEAFF	TGCAGTGCTAGGCGGGCAGGGCGGGAAACTGAAGCTTTCTTT
-	TRBJ1-2	TRBV18	TRBD1	CASSPPSLGQGFGGYTF	TGTGCCAGCTCACCACCGTCACTAGGACAGGGGTTCGGTGGCTACACCTTC
few	TRBJ1-2	TRBV7-2	-	CASSLETGYGYTF	TGTGCCAGCAGCTTAGAGACAGGCTATGGCTACACCTTC
-	TRBJ2-2	TRBV20-1	-	CSAKVAAVWELFF	TGCAGTGCTAAAGTAGCGGCGGTTTGGGAGCTGTTTTTT
-	TRBJ2-6	TRBV12-3/TRBV12-4	-	CASRAWAGANVLTF	TGTGCCAGCAGAGCTTGGGCTGGGGCCAACGTCCTGACTTTC
few	TRBJ2-3	TRBV5-1	-	CASSLLPADTQYF	TGCGCCAGCAGCTTGCTGCCCGCAGATACGCAGTATTTT
-	TRBJ1-5	TRBV7-2	TRBD1	CASSRTTGGGNQPQHF	TGTGCCAGCAGCCGGACAACAGGGGGTGGCAATCAGCCCCAGCATTTT
-	TRBJ2-2	TRBV29-1	-	CSVGVTGAGELFF	TGCAGCGTTGGGGTAACGGGGGCCGGGGAGCTGTTTTTT
-	TRBJ2-3	TRBV24-1	-	CATSDPGTSTDTQYF	TGTGCCACCAGTGACCCTGGGACAAGCACAGATACGCAGTATTTT
-	TRBJ2-3	TRBV7-2	TRBD1	CASSFGGDRGADTQYF	TGTGCCAGCAGCTTCGGGGGGGACAGGGGTGCAGATACGCAGTATTTT
-	TRBJ2-3	TRBV9	-	CASSVGRTQYF	TGTGCCAGCAGCGTGGGGCGGACGCAGTATTTT
-	TRBJ1-1	TRBV7-3	-	CASSPQGSGNTEAFF	TGTGCCAGCAGCCCCCAGGGGAGTGGGAACACTGAAGCTTTCTTT
-	TRBJ2-5	TRBV24-1	-	CATSAPGGDQETQYF	TGTGCCACCAGCGCCCCCGGCGGGGACCAAGAGACCCAGTACTTC